The source of this T cell receptor (beta chain) is a study of shared clonotypes between healthy human individuals. As for the study in general: Plates per donor: three CD4 naive, three CD4 memory, two CD8 naive, one CD8 memory.

Per the germline V gene, CDR1 is MNHEY and CDR2 is SMNVEV (reference sequence). V lost 5 bases, J lost 4 bases, and 14 bases lay in between. The CDR3 is 14 amino acids. As to this clone: Its antigen is as yet unknown. In the same sample, other DNA sequences code for this CDR3.

Whole-study results and caveats: The authors expected sequencing depth to affect clonotype sharing among donors.

TCRdb's table, derived via immunoSEQ multiplex PCR, lists solely in-frame clones and lacks some. The table records around 1.9 million clones, roughly 91% of them present only once. Naive CD8 cells were CD45RO-negative, positively selected for CCR7, excluding terminally differentiated effector memory CD45RA+ cells. This TCR came from a man aged 18 to 35 in good health. Some clones in this sample may be carry-over from other donors' samples. This chain uses TRBV27 with TRBJ1-2, with D tentatively TRBD1 (6 bases). The sample was naive CD8+ T cells from PBMCs. CDR3 sequence reads: CASSPVGGGYGYTF. The CDR3 nucleotides read TGTGCCAGCAGTCCGGTGGGGGGCGGCTATGGCTACACCTTC.